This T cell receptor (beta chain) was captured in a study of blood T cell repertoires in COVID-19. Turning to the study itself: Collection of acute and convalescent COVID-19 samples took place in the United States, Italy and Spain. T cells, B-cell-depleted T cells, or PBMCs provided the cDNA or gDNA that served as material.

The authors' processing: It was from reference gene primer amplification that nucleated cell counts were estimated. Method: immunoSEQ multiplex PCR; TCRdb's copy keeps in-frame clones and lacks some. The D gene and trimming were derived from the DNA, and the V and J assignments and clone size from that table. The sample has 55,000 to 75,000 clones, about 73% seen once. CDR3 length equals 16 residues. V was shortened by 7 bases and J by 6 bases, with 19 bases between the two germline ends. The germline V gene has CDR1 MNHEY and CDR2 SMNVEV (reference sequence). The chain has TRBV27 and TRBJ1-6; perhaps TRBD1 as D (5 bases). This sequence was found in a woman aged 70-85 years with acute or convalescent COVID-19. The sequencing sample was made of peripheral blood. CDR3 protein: CASTLGGVPPNSPLHF. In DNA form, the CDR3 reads TGTGCCAGCACTTTGGGGGGGGTTCCTCCTAATTCACCCCTCCACTTT.